Listed below are T cell receptor beta chains from one sample, sequenced in a study of shared clonotypes between healthy human individuals. Assay: immunoSEQ multiplex PCR; the TCRdb copy retains only in-frame clones and omits some. This sample has over 2 million clones, with less than 95% found just once. The sequencing sample was made of naive CD8+ T cells sorted from blood. The receptors come from a young man in good health. Each CDR3 is given with its conserved first and last residue. The order of the fields is J gene, D gene, V gene, clone size, CDR3 DNA, CDR3 protein. D genes are given only for firm matches. Rows may omit the clone size; those that give it use once, few, many or a size class.

TRBJ2-1 | TRBD2 | TRBV2 | once | TGTGCCAGGCGGACTAGCGCCGACAATGAGCAGTTCTTC | CARRTSADNEQFF
TRBJ2-5 | - | TRBV5-6 | - | TGTGCCAGCAGCTTCCAACTAGAGACCCAGTACTTC | CASSFQLETQYF
TRBJ2-3 | - | TRBV4-3 | - | TGCGCCAGCAGCCCGACTGAGGGCACAGATACGCAGTATTTT | CASSPTEGTDTQYF
TRBJ2-7 | - | TRBV7-9 | - | TGTGCCAGCAGCTTAGTATCAGGGAAGGACGAGCAGTACTTC | CASSLVSGKDEQYF
TRBJ2-2 | TRBD2 | TRBV7-8 | - | TGTGCCAGCAGCTTAGGGGGACTAGCATTCACCGGGGAGCTGTTTTTT | CASSLGGLAFTGELFF
TRBJ2-1 | - | TRBV30 | - | TGTGCCTGGAGTGAGCTTTATCTGGAGACAGCTAGTCTATACAATGAGCAGTTCTTC | CAWSELYLETASLYNEQFF
TRBJ2-1 | - | TRBV7-8 | - | TGTGCCAGCAGCTTAGTAGATTTTTTCGGTGAGCAGTTCTTC | CASSLVDFFGEQFF
TRBJ2-1 | TRBD2 | TRBV2 | - | TGTGCCAGCAGTGAATGGGAAACTAGCGGGAGGGGTGAGCAGTTCTTC | CASSEWETSGRGEQFF
TRBJ2-7 | - | TRBV19 | - | TGTGCCAGTAGTATAGATCTTGGTTACGAGCAGTACTTC | CASSIDLGYEQYF
TRBJ1-2 | - | TRBV7-9 | once | TGTGCCAGCAGCTTTGATGGGGATAGGGGGTTATTCTATGGCTACACCTTC | CASSFDGDRGLFYGYTF